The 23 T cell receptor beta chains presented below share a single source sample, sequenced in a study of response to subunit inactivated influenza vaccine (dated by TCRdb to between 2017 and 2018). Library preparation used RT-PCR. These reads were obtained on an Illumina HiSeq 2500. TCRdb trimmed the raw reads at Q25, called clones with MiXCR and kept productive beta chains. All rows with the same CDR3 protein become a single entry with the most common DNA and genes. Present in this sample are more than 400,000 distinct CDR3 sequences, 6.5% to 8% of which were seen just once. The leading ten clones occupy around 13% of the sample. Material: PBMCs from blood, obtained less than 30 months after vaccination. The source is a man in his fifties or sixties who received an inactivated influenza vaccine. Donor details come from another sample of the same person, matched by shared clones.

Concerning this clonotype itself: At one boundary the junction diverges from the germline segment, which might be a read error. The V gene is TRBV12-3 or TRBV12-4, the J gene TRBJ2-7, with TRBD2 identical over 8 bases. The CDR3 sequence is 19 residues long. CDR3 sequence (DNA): TGTGCCTGCAGTTTAGTGGGGGGACTAGAGGATCACAGCTCCTACGAGCAGTACTTC. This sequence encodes CACSLVGGLEDHSSYEQYF.

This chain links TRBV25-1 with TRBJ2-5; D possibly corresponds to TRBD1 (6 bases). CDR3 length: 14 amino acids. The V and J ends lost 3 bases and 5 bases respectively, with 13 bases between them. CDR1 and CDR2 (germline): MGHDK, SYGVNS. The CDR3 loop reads CASSDATGPETQYF. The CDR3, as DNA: TGTGCCAGCAGTGACGCGACAGGTCCGGAGACCCAGTACTTC.

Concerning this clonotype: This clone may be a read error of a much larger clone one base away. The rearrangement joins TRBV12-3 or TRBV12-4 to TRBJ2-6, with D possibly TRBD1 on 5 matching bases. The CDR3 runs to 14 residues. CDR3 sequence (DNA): TGTGCCAGCAGCTCGTACTCTGGGGCCAACGTCCTGTCTTTC. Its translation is CASSSYSGANVLSF.

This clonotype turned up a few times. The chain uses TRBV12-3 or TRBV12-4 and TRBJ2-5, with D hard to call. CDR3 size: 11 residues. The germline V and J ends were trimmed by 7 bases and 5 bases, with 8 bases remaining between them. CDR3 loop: CASTPDETQYF. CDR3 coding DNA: TGTGCCAGCACCCCCGATGAGACCCAGTACTTC.

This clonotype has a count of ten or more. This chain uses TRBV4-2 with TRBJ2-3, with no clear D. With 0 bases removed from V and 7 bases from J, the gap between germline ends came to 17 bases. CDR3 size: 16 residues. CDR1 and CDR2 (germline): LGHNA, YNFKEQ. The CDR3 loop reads CASSQDLRTPHHTQYF. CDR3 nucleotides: TGTGCCAGCAGCCAAGATTTACGGACCCCACATCATACGCAGTATTTT.

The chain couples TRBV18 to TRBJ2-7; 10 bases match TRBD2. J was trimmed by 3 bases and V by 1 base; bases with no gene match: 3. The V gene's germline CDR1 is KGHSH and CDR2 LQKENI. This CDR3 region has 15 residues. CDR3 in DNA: TGTGCCAGCTCACCACTCCCTAGCGGGAGCTACGAGCAGTACTTC. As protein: CASSPLPSGSYEQYF.

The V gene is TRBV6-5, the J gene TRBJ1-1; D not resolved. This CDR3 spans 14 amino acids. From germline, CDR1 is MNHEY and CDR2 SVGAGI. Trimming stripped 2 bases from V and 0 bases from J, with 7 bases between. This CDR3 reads CASSYRRMNTEAFF. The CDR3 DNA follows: TGTGCCAGCAGTTACAGGAGAATGAACACTGAAGCTTTCTTT.

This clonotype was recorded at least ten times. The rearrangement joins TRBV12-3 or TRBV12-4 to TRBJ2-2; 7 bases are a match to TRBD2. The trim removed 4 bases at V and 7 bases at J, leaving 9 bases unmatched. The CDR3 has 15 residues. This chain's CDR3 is CASSYPSAGVGELFF. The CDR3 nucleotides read TGTGCCAGCAGTTATCCCAGCGCGGGGGTCGGGGAGCTGTTTTTT.

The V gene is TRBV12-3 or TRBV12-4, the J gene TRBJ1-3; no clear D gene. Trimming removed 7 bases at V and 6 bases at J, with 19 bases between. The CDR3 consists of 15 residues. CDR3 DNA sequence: TGTGCCAGCACCCCGAACCTGCGGTCCCTAAACACCATATATTTT. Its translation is CASTPNLRSLNTIYF.

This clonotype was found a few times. As DNA, the CDR3 is TGTGCCAGCAGTTATGTCACCGGGGAGCTGTTTTTT. Residues: CASSYVTGELFF. The chain recombines TRBV6-2 or TRBV6-3 with TRBJ2-2; D is undetermined. The V end lost 3 bases, the J end lost 4 bases, and 3 bases lay between the germline ends. The length of the CDR3 is 12 residues. Germline CDR1 is MNHEY and CDR2 is SVGEGT.

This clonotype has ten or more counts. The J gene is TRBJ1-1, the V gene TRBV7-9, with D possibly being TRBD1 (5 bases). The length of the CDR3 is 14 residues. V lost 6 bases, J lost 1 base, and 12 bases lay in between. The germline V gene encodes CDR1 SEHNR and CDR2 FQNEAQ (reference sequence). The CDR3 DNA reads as TGTGCCAGCAGACTTGACAGTGCGAACACTGAAGCTTTCTTT. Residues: CASRLDSANTEAFF.

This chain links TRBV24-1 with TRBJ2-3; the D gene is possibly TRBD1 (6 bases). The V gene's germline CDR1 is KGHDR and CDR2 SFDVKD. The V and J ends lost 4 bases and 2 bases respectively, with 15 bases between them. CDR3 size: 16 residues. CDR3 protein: CATSDPGDTITDTQYF. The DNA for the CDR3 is TGTGCCACCAGTGACCCAGGGGATACAATCACAGATACGCAGTATTTT.

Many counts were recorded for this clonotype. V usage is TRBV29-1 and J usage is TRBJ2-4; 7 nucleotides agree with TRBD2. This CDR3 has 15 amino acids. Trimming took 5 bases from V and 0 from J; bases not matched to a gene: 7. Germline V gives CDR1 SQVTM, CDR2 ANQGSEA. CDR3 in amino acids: CSVQVRGVAKNIQYF. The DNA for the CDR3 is TGCAGCGTTCAGGTTCGGGGGGTAGCCAAAAACATTCAGTACTTC.

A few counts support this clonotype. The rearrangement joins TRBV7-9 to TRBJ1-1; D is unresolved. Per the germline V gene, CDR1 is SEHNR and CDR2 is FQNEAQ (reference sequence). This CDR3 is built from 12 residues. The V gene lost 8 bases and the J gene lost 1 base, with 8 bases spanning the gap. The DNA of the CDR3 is TGTGCCAGCGGGCAGGCGAACACTGAAGCTTTCTTT. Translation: CASGQANTEAFF.

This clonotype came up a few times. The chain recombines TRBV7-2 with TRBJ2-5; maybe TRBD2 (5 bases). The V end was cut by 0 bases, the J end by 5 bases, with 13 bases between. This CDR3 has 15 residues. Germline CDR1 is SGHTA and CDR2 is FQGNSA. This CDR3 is CASSLAFGLGETQYF. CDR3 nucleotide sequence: TGTGCCAGCAGCTTAGCTTTCGGACTGGGGGAGACCCAGTACTTC.

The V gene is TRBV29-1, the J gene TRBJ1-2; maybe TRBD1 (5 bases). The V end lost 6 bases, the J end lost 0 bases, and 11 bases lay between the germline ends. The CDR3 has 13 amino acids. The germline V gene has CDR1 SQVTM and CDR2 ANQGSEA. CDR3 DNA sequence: TGCAGCGTGGAAACGGACACTAACTATGGCTACACCTTC. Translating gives CSVETDTNYGYTF.

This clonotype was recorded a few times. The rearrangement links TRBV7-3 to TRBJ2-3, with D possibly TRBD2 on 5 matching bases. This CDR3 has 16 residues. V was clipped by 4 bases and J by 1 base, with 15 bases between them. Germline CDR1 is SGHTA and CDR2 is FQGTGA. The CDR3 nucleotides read TGTGCCAGCAGCTCCGGCGCGGGCGGAGGCACAGATACGCAGTATTTT. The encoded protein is CASSSGAGGGTDTQYF.

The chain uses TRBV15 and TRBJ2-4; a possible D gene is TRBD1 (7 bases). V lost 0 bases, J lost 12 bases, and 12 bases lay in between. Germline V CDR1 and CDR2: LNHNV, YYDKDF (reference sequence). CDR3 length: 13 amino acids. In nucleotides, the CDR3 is TGTGCCACCAGCAGAGATTCAGGGGGGACTCAGTACTTC. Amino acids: CATSRDSGGTQYF.

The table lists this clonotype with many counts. The CDR3 loop is CASSFRQGAEKLFF. The CDR3 DNA follows: TGTGCCAGCAGTTTCCGGCAGGGGGCTGAAAAACTGTTTTTT. The chain carries TRBV12-3 or TRBV12-4 and TRBJ1-4; 8 bases agree with TRBD1. Unmatched junction bases numbered 4, after V lost 3 bases and J lost 7 bases. The CDR3 covers 14 residues.

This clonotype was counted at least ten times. CDR3 loop: CASSPQGLAWNEQFF. In DNA form, the CDR3 reads TGTGCCAGCAGCCCACAAGGACTAGCATGGAATGAGCAGTTCTTC. V is TRBV9 and J is TRBJ2-1; 8 nucleotides line up with TRBD2. This CDR3 comprises 15 residues. The germline V gene encodes CDR1 SGDLS and CDR2 YYNGEE. Trimming at V came to 4 bases and at J to 7 bases, leaving 10 bases not matched to a gene. Variable domain in full (rest from reference TRBV9 and TRBJ2-1): DSGVTQTPKHLITATGQRVTLRCSPRSGDLSVYWYQQSLDQGLQFLIQYYNGEERAKGNILERFSAQQFPDLHSELNLSSLELGDSALYFCASSPQGLAWNEQFFGPGTRLTVL.

The CDR3 here is CASSGGYTSNQPQHF. As DNA, the CDR3 is TGTGCCAGCAGTGGTGGCTACACTAGCAATCAGCCCCAGCATTTT. The chain is built from TRBV2 and TRBJ1-5; D remains ambiguous. This CDR3 region has 15 residues. Looked up from germline, CDR1 is SNHLY and CDR2 is FYNNEI. V was trimmed by 4 bases and J by 0 bases, leaving 10 bases between them.

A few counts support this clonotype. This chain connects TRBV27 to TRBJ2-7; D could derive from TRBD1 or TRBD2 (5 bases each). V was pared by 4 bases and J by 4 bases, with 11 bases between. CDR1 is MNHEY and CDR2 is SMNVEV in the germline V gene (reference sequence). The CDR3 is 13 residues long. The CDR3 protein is CASSWDGKYEQYF. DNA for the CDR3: TGTGCCAGCAGTTGGGACGGTAAATACGAGCAGTACTTC.

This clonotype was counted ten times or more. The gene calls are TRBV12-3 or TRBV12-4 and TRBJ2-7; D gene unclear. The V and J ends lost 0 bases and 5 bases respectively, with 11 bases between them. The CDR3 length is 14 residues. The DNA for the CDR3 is TGTGCCAGCAGTTTAGCGTCAGGAAATGACGAGCAGTACTTC. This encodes CASSLASGNDEQYF.